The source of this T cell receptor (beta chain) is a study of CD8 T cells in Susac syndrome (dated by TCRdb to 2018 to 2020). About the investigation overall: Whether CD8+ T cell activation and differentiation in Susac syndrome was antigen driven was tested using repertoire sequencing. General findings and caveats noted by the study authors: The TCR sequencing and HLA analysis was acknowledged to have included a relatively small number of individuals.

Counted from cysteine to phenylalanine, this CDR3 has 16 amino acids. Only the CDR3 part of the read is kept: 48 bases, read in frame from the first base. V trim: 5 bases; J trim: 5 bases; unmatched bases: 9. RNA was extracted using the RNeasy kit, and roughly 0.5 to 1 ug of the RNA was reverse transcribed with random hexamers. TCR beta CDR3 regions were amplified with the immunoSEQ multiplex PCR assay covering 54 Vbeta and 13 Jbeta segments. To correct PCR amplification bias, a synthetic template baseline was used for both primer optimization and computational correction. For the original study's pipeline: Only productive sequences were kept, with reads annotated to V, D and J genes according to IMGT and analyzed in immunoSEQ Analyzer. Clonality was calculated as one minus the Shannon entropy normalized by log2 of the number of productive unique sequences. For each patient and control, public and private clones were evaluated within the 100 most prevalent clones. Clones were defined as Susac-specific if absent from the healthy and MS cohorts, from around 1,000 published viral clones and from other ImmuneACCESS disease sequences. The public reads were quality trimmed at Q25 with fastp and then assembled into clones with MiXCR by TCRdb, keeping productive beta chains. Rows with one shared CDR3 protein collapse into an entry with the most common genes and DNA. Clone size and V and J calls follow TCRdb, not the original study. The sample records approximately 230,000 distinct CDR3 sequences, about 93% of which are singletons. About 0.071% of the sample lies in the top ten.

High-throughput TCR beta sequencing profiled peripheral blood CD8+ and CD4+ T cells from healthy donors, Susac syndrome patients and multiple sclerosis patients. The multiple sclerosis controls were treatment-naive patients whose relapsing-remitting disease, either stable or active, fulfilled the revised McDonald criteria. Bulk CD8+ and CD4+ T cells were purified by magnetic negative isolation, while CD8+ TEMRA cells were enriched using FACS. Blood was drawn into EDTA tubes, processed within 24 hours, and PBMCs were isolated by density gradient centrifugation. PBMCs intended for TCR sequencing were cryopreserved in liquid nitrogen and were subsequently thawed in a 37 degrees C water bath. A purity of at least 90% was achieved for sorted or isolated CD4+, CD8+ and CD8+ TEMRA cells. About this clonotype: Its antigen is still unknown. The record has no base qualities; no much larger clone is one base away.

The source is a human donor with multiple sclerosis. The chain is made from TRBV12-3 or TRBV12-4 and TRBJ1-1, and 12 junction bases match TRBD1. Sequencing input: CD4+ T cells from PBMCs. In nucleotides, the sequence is TGTGCCAGCAGTCGCCAGATGGGACAGGGGGCTACTGAAGCTTTCTTT. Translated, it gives CASSRQMGQGATEAFF.